What follows are 23 T cell receptor beta chains derived from one specimen sequenced in a study of T cell responses to AZD1222 COVID-19 vaccine. Profiled with immunoSEQ multiplex PCR; TCRdb holds only in-frame clones, not every one. The sample contains 90,000 to 150,000 clones, 85% to 90% of which appear only once. The sample in question was peripheral blood, obtained on day 0 of AZD1222 vaccination. The receptors were sampled from an adult in good health.

This rearrangement joins TRBV11-2 to TRBJ2-2, with D unclear. The CDR3 contains 16 residues. Germline V gene data show CDR1 as SGHAT and CDR2 as FQNNGV. Trimming stripped 4 bases from V and 1 base from J, with 13 bases between. The CDR3 nucleotides read TGTGCCAGCAGCTCGCCCATCGCAGGGAACACCGGGGAGCTGTTTTTT. This gives the protein CASSSPIAGNTGELFF. Variable domain in full (rest from reference TRBV11-2 and TRBJ2-2): EAGVAQSPRYKIIEKRQSVAFWCNPISGHATLYWYQQILGQGPKLLIQFQNNGVVDDSQLPKDRFSAERLKGVDSTLKIQPAKLEDSAVYLCASSSPIAGNTGELFFGEGSRLTVL.

The chain employs TRBV6-2 or TRBV6-3 and TRBJ1-6; TRBD1 matches 10 bases. The trim removed 5 bases at V and 7 bases at J, leaving 2 bases unmatched. Germline CDR1 MNHEY, CDR2 SVGEGT. The CDR3 consists of 14 residues. CDR3 sequence: CASSQDRGNSPLHF. The CDR3, as DNA: TGTGCCAGCAGTCAGGACAGGGGGAATTCACCCCTCCACTTT.

The genes are TRBV10-3 and TRBJ2-6; D is undetermined. Per germline, CDR1 ENHRY and CDR2 SYGVKD. Trimming took 4 bases from V and 4 from J, leaving 11 bases between them. This CDR3 is built from 15 residues. CDR3 loop: CAISGWRLGANVLTF. In DNA, the CDR3 is TGTGCCATCAGTGGTTGGCGGCTCGGGGCCAACGTCCTGACTTTC.

The CDR3 sequence: CSVPTIGRGNEQFF. CDR3 coding DNA: TGCAGCGTCCCGACCATAGGGAGGGGCAATGAGCAGTTCTTC. The genes are TRBV29-1 and TRBJ2-1; 7 bases line up with TRBD2. CDR1 is SQVTM, CDR2 ANQGSEA, per germline. With 6 bases clipped from V and 6 bases from J, the junction kept 11 bases outside the gene matches. CDR3 length: 14 residues.

Here the CDR3 DNA reads TGTGCCACCAGCTCCGAATCAGGGTGGTTATTGAACACTGAAGCTTTCTTT. As protein: CATSSESGWLLNTEAFF. V gene TRBV15 combines with J gene TRBJ1-1, with D possibly being TRBD1 (5 bases). Germline loops: CDR1 LNHNV, CDR2 YYDKDF (reference sequence). CDR3 size: 17 residues. V was trimmed by 5 bases and J by 0 bases, leaving 19 bases between them. The variable domain in full, with the rest retrieved from reference TRBV15 and TRBJ1-1, is DAMVIQNPRYQVTQFGKPVTLSCSQTLNHNVMYWYQQKSSQAPKLLFHYYDKDFNNEADTPDNFQSRRPNTSFCFLDIRSPGLGDTAMYLCATSSESGWLLNTEAFFGQGTRLTVV.

The sample holds one count of this clone. The gene calls are TRBV7-9 and TRBJ1-5, with D possibly matching TRBD1 (6 bases). The V and J ends lost 8 bases and 2 bases respectively, with 10 bases between them. The CDR3 runs 13 residues. Germline V CDR1 and CDR2: SEHNR, FQNEAQ (reference sequence). The CDR3 reads CASGGQGNQPQHF. The CDR3 DNA sequence: TGTGCCAGCGGGGGGCAAGGCAATCAGCCCCAGCATTTT.

The chain employs TRBV27 and TRBJ1-3; weak D call: TRBD1 (5 bases). V was cut by 3 bases and J by 4 bases, with 10 bases left in between. This CDR3 contains 14 residues. CDR1 and CDR2 (germline): MNHEY, SMNVEV (reference sequence). The CDR3 bases are TGTGCCAGCAGTTTGAGGGGCGCGGGAAACACCATATATTTT. This gives the protein CASSLRGAGNTIYF.

This sequence joins TRBV13 and TRBJ1-1, with D unclear. Germline assignment: CDR1 PRHDT and CDR2 FYEKMQ (reference sequence). V lost 5 bases to trimming and J lost 1 base, with 11 bases between them. CDR3 length: 14 residues. CDR3 sequence (DNA): TGTGCCAGCAGCCGGAGACGGACGAACACTGAAGCTTTCTTT. Protein: CASSRRRTNTEAFF.

This sequence joins TRBV7-2 and TRBJ2-2; 8 bases are a match to TRBD1. CDR1 is SGHTA and CDR2 is FQGNSA in the germline V gene. With 7 bases clipped from V and 7 bases from J, the junction kept 11 bases outside the gene matches. CDR3 length equals 15 residues. The CDR3, as DNA: TGTGCCAGCACCGAGGCAGGGGGCGCGGACGGGGAGCTGTTTTTT. Translating it yields CASTEAGGADGELFF.

J is TRBJ2-6 and V is TRBV27; TRBD2 matches 7 bases. V was clipped by 5 bases and J by 0 bases; unmatched bases: 13. The CDR3 consists of 19 residues. The germline CDR1 and CDR2 sequences are MNHEY and SMNVEV (reference sequence). The CDR3 sequence: CASSLRLGGGFSGANVLTF. DNA for the CDR3: TGTGCCAGCAGTCTACGTCTTGGGGGAGGGTTCTCTGGGGCCAACGTCCTGACTTTC. Using reference TRBV27 and TRBJ2-6 for the parts outside the CDR3, the full variable domain is EAQVTQNPRYLITVTGKKLTVTCSQNMNHEYMSWYRQDPGLGLRQIYYSMNVEVTDKGDVPEGYKVSRKEKRNFPLILESPSPNQTSLYFCASSLRLGGGFSGANVLTFGAGSRLTVL.

The chain joins TRBV29-1 to TRBJ1-1; tentatively, D is TRBD1 (6 bases). Germline CDR1 SQVTM, CDR2 ANQGSEA. CDR3 size: 13 residues. V dropped 6 bases and J dropped 2 bases, with 13 bases sitting between them. The CDR3 nucleotides are TGCAGCGTGGATACAGGGCAAAACACTGAAGCTTTCTTT. It encodes CSVDTGQNTEAFF.

The genes are TRBV12-3 or TRBV12-4 and TRBJ1-1; D gene uncertain. The CDR3 sequence is 13 residues long. Trimming shortened V by 5 bases and J by 3 bases, and 10 bases separated the two germline ends. This chain's CDR3 is CASSIKEDTEAFF. The CDR3, as DNA: TGTGCCAGCAGTATTAAGGAGGACACTGAAGCTTTCTTT.

This clone has only a few counts. V gene TRBV4-3 combines with J gene TRBJ1-3; no clear D gene. Looked up from germline, CDR1 is LGHNA and CDR2 is YSLEER. Trimming cost V 1 base and J 0 bases, with 7 bases left between them. The CDR3 has 15 amino acids. In nucleotides, the CDR3 is TGCGCCAGCAGCCAAGCCGTCTTCTCTGGAAACACCATATATTTT. Amino acids: CASSQAVFSGNTIYF.

V is TRBV28 and J is TRBJ2-3; D call uncertain. This CDR3 spans 14 amino acids. Germline V gives CDR1 MDHEN, CDR2 SYDVKM. V was pared by 1 base and J by 4 bases, with 9 bases between. This CDR3 reads CASSLSGPPDTQYF. The DNA for the CDR3 is TGTGCCAGCAGTTTATCAGGCCCCCCAGATACGCAGTATTTT.

The J gene is TRBJ2-1, the V gene TRBV29-1; D not certain. The CDR3 sequence is 13 residues long. Trimming cost V 7 bases and J 0 bases, with 10 bases left between them. Germline V CDR1 and CDR2: SQVTM, ANQGSEA. CDR3 loop: CSGSMSSYNEQFF. CDR3 coding DNA: TGCAGCGGATCCATGAGCTCCTACAATGAGCAGTTCTTC.

V and J are TRBV5-1 and TRBJ2-3; possibly TRBD2 for D (6 bases). The CDR3 runs to 15 residues. Germline CDR1 SGHRS, CDR2 YFSETQ. V lost 4 bases and J 0 bases, leaving 12 bases between the germline ends. The CDR3 nucleotides are TGCGCCAGCAGCCTAGGGGACTTTAGCACAGATACGCAGTATTTT. Amino acid sequence: CASSLGDFSTDTQYF.

This clone was found once. V and J are TRBV7-9 and TRBJ1-2; D is unresolved. The V and J ends lost 3 bases and 6 bases respectively, with 8 bases between them. The germline V gene has CDR1 SEHNR and CDR2 FQNEAQ (reference sequence). The CDR3 length is 12 residues. The CDR3 region is CASSLEVHGYTF. In DNA, the CDR3 is TGTGCCAGCAGCTTGGAGGTGCATGGCTACACCTTC.

V gene TRBV9 combines with J gene TRBJ2-2; TRBD1 or TRBD2 may be the D gene (5 bases each). The germline CDR1 and CDR2 sequences are SGDLS and YYNGEE. Trimming shortened V by 1 base and J by 4 bases, and 11 bases separated the two germline ends. The CDR3 has 15 amino acids. CDR3 sequence: CASSVRDASTGELFF. Written as DNA, the CDR3 is TGTGCCAGCAGCGTAAGGGACGCCTCCACCGGGGAGCTGTTTTTT.

The chain couples TRBV7-9 to TRBJ2-5; 7 bases line up with TRBD1. V shed 2 bases and J 4 bases; nucleotides not matched to a gene: 7. Germline CDR1 and CDR2: SEHNR and FQNEAQ (reference sequence). The CDR3 consists of 15 residues. CDR3 region: CASSLRQGRAETQYF. CDR3 nucleotide sequence: TGTGCCAGCAGCTTAAGACAGGGTAGGGCAGAGACCCAGTACTTC. The full variable domain, rest sourced from reference TRBV7-9 and TRBJ2-5, is DTGVSQNPRHKITKRGQNVTFRCDPISEHNRLYWYRQTLGQGPEFLTYFQNEAQLEKSRLLSDRFSAERPKGSFSTLEIQRTEQGDSAMYLCASSLRQGRAETQYFGPGTRLLVL.

This chain joins TRBV7-8 and TRBJ2-7; D gene unclear. V lost 1 base and J lost 2, with 12 bases in between. The CDR3 consists of 15 residues. Germline V gene sequence: CDR1 SGHVS, CDR2 FQNEAQ. The CDR3 sequence: CASSLGTGPTYEQYF. Written as DNA, the CDR3 is TGTGCCAGCAGCTTAGGGACCGGGCCCACCTACGAGCAGTACTTC.

The chain recombines TRBV10-3 with TRBJ2-1; either TRBD1 or TRBD2 may supply D (5 bases each). The CDR3 is 14 residues long. From germline, CDR1 is ENHRY and CDR2 SYGVKD. Trimming stripped 7 bases from V and 4 bases from J, with 14 bases between. The CDR3 spells CAIKSGTQYNEQFF. In DNA, the CDR3 is TGTGCCATCAAATCCGGGACCCAATACAATGAGCAGTTCTTC.

The DNA for the CDR3 is TGTGCCAGCAGTTTTGGACAGGGGTCAGGAAACACCATATATTTT. This gives the protein CASSFGQGSGNTIYF. This chain links TRBV28 with TRBJ1-3; 9 bases fit TRBD1. The CDR3 is made up of 15 amino acids. V was pared by 3 bases and J by 4 bases, with 4 bases of the junction left unmatched. CDR1 MDHEN and CDR2 SYDVKM come from the germline V gene.

The table lists this clone with a count of one. This sequence joins TRBV21-1 and TRBJ1-5; no check of the table's D call, TRBD1, against the DNA was made. TRBV21-1 represents a pseudogene. This CDR3 comprises 16 residues. CDR3 bases: TGTGCCAGGGCCGGGACAGGGGACATTTGCAATCAGCCCCAGCATTTT. Protein: CARAGTGDICNQPQHF.